This T cell receptor beta chain was identified in a study of blood T cell repertoires in COVID-19. For the study at large: Sites in the United States, Italy and Spain provided acute and convalescent COVID-19 samples. From T cells, B-cell-depleted T cells, or PBMCs came the material, which was cDNA or gDNA.

Original handling: Cell counts per sample came from amplifying reference gene primers. The repertoire was sequenced with immunoSEQ multiplex PCR; TCRdb's copy has only in-frame clones and lacks some. V, J and clone size are taken as reported in that table, and D and trimming were inferred from the DNA itself. Among some 110,000 clones listed, 85% to 90% were seen once. Those enrolled in Seattle joined during active infection and were followed longitudinally afterward. The germline CDR1 and CDR2 sequences are MNHEY and SVGAGI. V lost 2 bases to trimming and J lost 2 bases, with 7 bases between them. The CDR3 runs to 14 residues.

The rearrangement uses TRBV6-5 and TRBJ2-1; the D gene is possibly TRBD2 (5 bases). The receptor was derived from a woman over 75 with COVID-19, enrolled during active disease. The sequencing sample was made of peripheral blood. This chain's CDR3 is CASSYSGAYNEQFF. CDR3 DNA: TGTGCCAGCAGTTACAGCGGAGCCTACAATGAGCAGTTCTTC.